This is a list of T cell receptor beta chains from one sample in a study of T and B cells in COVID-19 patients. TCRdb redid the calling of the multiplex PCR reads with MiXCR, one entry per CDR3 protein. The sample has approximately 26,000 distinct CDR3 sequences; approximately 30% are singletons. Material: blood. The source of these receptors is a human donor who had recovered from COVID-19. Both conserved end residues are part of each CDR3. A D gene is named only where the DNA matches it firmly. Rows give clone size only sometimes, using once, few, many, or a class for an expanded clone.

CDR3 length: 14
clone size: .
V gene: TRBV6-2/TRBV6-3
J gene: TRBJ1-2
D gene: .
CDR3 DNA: TGTGCCAGCAGTTATCCTGTCAGCTACTATGGCTACACCTTC
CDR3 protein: CASSYPVSYYGYTF

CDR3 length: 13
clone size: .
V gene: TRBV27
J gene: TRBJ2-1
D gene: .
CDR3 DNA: TGTGCCAGCAGTTTTAATCGACGGGATGAGCAGTTCTTC
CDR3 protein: CASSFNRRDEQFF

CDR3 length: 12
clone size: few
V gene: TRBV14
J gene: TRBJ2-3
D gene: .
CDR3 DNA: TGTGCCAGCAGCCAAGGAGGAGATACGCAGTATTTT
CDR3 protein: CASSQGGDTQYF

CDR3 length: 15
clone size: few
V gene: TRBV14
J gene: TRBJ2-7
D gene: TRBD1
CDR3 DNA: TGTGCCAGCAGCCCAACAGGGGGCCCGAGGAACGAGCAGTACTTC
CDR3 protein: CASSPTGGPRNEQYF

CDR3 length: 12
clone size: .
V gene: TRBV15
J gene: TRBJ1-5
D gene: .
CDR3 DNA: TGTGCCACCAGCACAGAAAATCAGCCCCAGCATTTT
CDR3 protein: CATSTENQPQHF

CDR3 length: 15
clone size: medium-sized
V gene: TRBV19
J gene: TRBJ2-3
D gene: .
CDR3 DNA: TGTGCCAGTAGTATAGCGGGGACGATCACAGATACGCAGTATTTT
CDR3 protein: CASSIAGTITDTQYF

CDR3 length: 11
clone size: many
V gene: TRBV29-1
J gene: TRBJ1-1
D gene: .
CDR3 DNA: TGCAGCGTTGGGACAGCCACTGAAGCTTTCTTT
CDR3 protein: CSVGTATEAFF

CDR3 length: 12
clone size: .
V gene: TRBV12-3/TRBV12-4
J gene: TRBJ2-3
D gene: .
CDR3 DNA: TGTGCCAGCAGTCAAGGGCCGGATACGCAGTATTTT
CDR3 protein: CASSQGPDTQYF

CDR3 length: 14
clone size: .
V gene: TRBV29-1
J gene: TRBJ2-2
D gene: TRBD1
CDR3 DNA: TGCAGCGTTGAGAGGGGGCGAGTCACCGGGGAGCTGTTTTTT
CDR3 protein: CSVERGRVTGELFF

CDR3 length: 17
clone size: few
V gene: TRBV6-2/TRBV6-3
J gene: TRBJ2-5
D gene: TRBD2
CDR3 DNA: TGTGCCAGCAGATCTAGCGGGGGGGCCTCTGTGTTAGAGACCCAGTACTTC
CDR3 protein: CASRSSGGASVLETQYF

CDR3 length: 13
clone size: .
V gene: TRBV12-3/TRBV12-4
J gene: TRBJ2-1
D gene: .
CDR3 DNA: TGTGCCAGCAGTTTAATCAGGGACAATGAGCAGTTCTTC
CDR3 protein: CASSLIRDNEQFF

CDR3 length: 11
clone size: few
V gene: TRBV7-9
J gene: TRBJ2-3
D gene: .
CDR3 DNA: TGTGCCAGCAGCCGAAGAGATACGCAGTATTTT
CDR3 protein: CASSRRDTQYF